This paragraph reports one T cell receptor (beta chain). The antigen is unknown. The investigators reverse transcribed all of the isolated RNA, so they sequenced expressed TCRB transcripts. TCRdb keeps only in-frame clones here, not all; method: immunoSEQ multiplex PCR. This table holds tens of thousands of clones, 40% to 65% found once. The entry originates in a study of beta chain features in type 1 diabetes. The study's findings and limits: Shorter TCRB CDR3s, moderately but significantly so, marked every one of the four CD4+ subsets in Type 1 diabetes patients. In the patient group, naive, central memory and Treg TCRB repertoires seemed more alike than in the healthy donor group.

Naive, central memory, regulatory and stem cell-like memory cells within the CD4+ compartment were sorted using CD45RO/CCR7/CD25/CD127/CD95/CD27. V was cut by 4 bases and J by 12 bases, with 16 bases left in between. CDR1 is LGHNA, CDR2 YNFKEQ, per germline. This CDR3 is built from 13 residues. The chain has TRBV4-2 and TRBJ2-1; maybe TRBD2 (5 bases). The receptor's source is a woman in her forties with type 1 diabetes. The sample taken for sequencing was Tregs from blood. This CDR3 reads CASSLTLKAGQFF. The CDR3 DNA is TGTGCCAGCAGCCTTACCTTGAAGGCGGGGCAGTTCTTC.